One sample yielded the 14 T cell receptor beta chains listed below, sequenced in a study of identifying expanded T cells in peripheral blood. Using immunoSEQ multiplex PCR, the repertoire was profiled, and TCRdb retains in-frame clones only, with some absent. The top ten clones hold about 14% of a sample with roughly 100,000 clones, around 88% of them seen once. The sequencing input was blood. These receptor sequences come from a person between 18 and 75 years old in good health.

The chain employs TRBV7-3 and TRBJ2-3; 8 nucleotides line up with TRBD2. The V segment lost 2 bases and the J segment 3 bases; nucleotides outside the gene matches: 7. The CDR3 has 16 amino acids. Per the germline V gene, CDR1 is SGHTA and CDR2 is FQGTGA. The chain's CDR3 is CASSLSLAGNTDTQYF. In DNA, the CDR3 is TGTGCCAGCAGCTTATCCCTAGCGGGTAATACAGATACGCAGTATTTT.

In this sample, this clone turned up once. The V and J genes are TRBV29-1 and TRBJ1-1, with D tentatively TRBD1 (6 bases). The V end lost 4 bases, the J end lost 0 bases, and 15 bases lay between the germline ends. The germline gives CDR1 SQVTM, CDR2 ANQGSEA. This CDR3 comprises 15 residues. CDR3 sequence reads: CSVGSGALMNTEAFF. For the CDR3, the DNA is TGCAGCGTTGGTTCGGGGGCTCTCATGAACACTGAAGCTTTCTTT.

The chain carries TRBV7-3 and TRBJ2-1, with 7 positions matching TRBD2. With 5 bases clipped from V and 7 bases from J, the junction kept 5 bases outside the gene matches. From germline, CDR1 is SGHTA and CDR2 FQGTGA. CDR3 length equals 13 residues. CDR3 coding DNA: TGTGCCAGCAGCCCAAGCGGGGAAAATGAGCAGTTCTTC. Its translation: CASSPSGENEQFF.

The rearrangement links TRBV5-1 to TRBJ2-1, with a weak D call TRBD2 (5 bases). CDR3 length: 13 residues. Trimming cost V 5 bases and J 10 bases, with 16 bases left between them. Germline CDR1 reads SGHRS; CDR2 reads YFSETQ. The DNA for the CDR3 is TGCGCCAGCAGTCAGGAGGTTGGCGCCGAGCAGTTCTTC. Protein product: CASSQEVGAEQFF.

The chain carries TRBV6-5 and TRBJ1-6, with 8 bases that match TRBD1. Germline assignment: CDR1 MNHEY and CDR2 SVGAGI. The CDR3 loop spans 14 amino acids. With 8 bases clipped from V and 3 bases from J, the junction kept 3 bases outside the gene matches. The CDR3 region is CASGTGGYNSPLHF. The CDR3 DNA follows: TGTGCCAGCGGAACAGGGGGCTATAATTCACCCCTCCACTTT.

The gene calls are TRBV18 and TRBJ2-7; D gene uncertain. CDR3 length: 11 amino acids. The V end lost 6 bases, the J end lost 2 bases, and 5 bases lay between the germline ends. The germline V gene has CDR1 KGHSH and CDR2 LQKENI. The CDR3 region is CASSPAYEQYF. The CDR3 DNA reads as TGTGCCAGCTCCCCTGCCTACGAGCAGTACTTC.

The rearrangement links TRBV9 to TRBJ2-1; D call uncertain. Trimming pared 0 bases from V and 10 bases from J, leaving 8 bases between. Per germline, CDR1 SGDLS and CDR2 YYNGEE. CDR3 size: 12 residues. Here the CDR3 reads CASSVEGLEQFF. The CDR3 DNA reads TGTGCCAGCAGCGTAGAAGGGTTAGAGCAGTTCTTC.

A few counts support this clone. The chain couples TRBV5-8 to TRBJ2-1; 7 nucleotides match TRBD2. CDR1 is SGHTS and CDR2 is YDEGEE in the germline V gene. The ends lost 4 bases at V and 2 bases at J; junction bases unmatched: 9. This CDR3 region has 16 residues. CDR3 in amino acids: CASSPVGAGPYNEQFF. CDR3 DNA sequence: TGTGCCAGCAGCCCAGTGGGAGCGGGACCCTACAATGAGCAGTTCTTC.

This clone was recorded only once. The chain employs TRBV10-3 and TRBJ1-1; D not certain. Looked up from germline, CDR1 is ENHRY and CDR2 is SYGVKD. The V gene lost 1 base and the J gene lost 0 bases, with 6 bases spanning the gap. The CDR3 has 14 amino acids. The CDR3 DNA sequence: TGTGCCATCAGTGAGTTGGGCATGAACACTGAAGCTTTCTTT. This sequence encodes CAISELGMNTEAFF.

The CDR3 protein is CASSLPPASGWTYNEQFF. The CDR3 bases are TGTGCCAGCAGTTTACCCCCGGCTAGCGGGTGGACCTACAATGAGCAGTTCTTC. The rearrangement joins TRBV28 to TRBJ2-1; 8 bases are a match to TRBD2. CDR1 and CDR2 (germline): MDHEN, SYDVKM. V trimming: 2 bases; J trimming: 2 bases; junction bases outside the gene matches: 11. The CDR3 extends over 18 amino acids.

The chain links TRBV7-9 to TRBJ2-5; D assignment may be TRBD1 or TRBD2 (5 bases each). CDR3 length: 14 residues. Germline CDR1 SEHNR, CDR2 FQNEAQ (reference sequence). Trimming took off 5 bases at V and 1 base at J, with 11 bases between the two ends. CDR3 nucleotide sequence: TGTGCCAGCAGCGACCGGGACGGCCAAGAGACCCAGTACTTC. Its protein product is CASSDRDGQETQYF.

V usage is TRBV7-9 and J usage is TRBJ2-3; weak D call: TRBD1 (6 bases). The CDR3 loop spans 14 amino acids. V lost 1 base, J lost 4 bases, and 9 bases lay in between. CDR1 is SEHNR, CDR2 FQNEAQ, per germline (reference sequence). The chain's CDR3 is CASSLGRGADTQYF. The CDR3 coding sequence is TGTGCCAGCAGCTTAGGCAGGGGCGCAGATACGCAGTATTTT.

The V gene is TRBV28, the J gene TRBJ1-4; weak D call: TRBD1 (6 bases). Germline CDR1 reads MDHEN; CDR2 reads SYDVKM. This CDR3 is built from 14 residues. Trimming stripped 2 bases from V and 6 bases from J, with 10 bases between. CDR3 nucleotide sequence: TGTGCCAGCAGTTTACAAGGGGGGGATGAAAAACTGTTTTTT. Its protein product is CASSLQGGDEKLFF.

V and J are TRBV6-5 and TRBJ1-2; 7 nucleotides line up with TRBD1. Germline trimming cut 5 bases from V and 6 bases from J; bases unmatched to any gene: 6. Looked up from germline, CDR1 is MNHEY and CDR2 is SVGAGI. CDR3 size: 13 residues. CDR3 in DNA: TGTGCCAGCAGTCGACAGGGAAGGGATGGCTACACCTTC. It specifies CASSRQGRDGYTF.